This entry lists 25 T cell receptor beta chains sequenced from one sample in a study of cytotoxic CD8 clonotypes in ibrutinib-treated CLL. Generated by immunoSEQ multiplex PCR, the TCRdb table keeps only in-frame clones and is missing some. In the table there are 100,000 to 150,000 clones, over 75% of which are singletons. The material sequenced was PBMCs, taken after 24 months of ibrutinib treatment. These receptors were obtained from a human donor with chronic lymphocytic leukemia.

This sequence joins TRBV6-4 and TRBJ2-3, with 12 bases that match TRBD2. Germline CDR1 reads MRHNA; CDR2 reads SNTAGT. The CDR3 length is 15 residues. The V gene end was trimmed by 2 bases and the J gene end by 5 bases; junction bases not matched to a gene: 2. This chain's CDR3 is CASSDLAGGLDTQYF. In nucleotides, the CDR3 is TGTGCCAGCAGTGACCTAGCGGGAGGGTTAGATACGCAGTATTTT.

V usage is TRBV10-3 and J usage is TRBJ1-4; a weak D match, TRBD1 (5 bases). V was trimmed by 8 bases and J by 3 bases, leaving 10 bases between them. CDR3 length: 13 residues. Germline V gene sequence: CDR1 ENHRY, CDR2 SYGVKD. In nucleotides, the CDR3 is TGTGCCATCGCCGAAGGGGCTAATGAAAAACTGTTTTTT. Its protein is CAIAEGANEKLFF.

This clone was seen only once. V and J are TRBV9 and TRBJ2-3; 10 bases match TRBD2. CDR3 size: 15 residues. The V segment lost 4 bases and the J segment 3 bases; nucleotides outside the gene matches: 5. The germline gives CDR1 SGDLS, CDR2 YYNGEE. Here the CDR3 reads CASSNTSGMTDTQYF. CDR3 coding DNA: TGTGCCAGCAGCAACACTAGCGGGATGACAGATACGCAGTATTTT.

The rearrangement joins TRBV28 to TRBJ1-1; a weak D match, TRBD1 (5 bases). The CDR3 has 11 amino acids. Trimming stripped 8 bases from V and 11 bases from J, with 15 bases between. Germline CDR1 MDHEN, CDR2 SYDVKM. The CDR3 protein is CASLREGRAFF. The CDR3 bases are TGTGCCAGCCTCCGTGAGGGGAGGGCTTTCTTT.

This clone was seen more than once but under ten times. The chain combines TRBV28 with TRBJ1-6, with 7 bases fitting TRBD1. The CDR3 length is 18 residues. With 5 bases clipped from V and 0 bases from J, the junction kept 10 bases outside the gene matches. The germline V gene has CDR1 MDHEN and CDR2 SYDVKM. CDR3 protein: CASSPWTGPSSYNSPLHF. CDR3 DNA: TGTGCCAGCAGTCCGTGGACAGGACCGAGCTCCTATAATTCACCCCTCCACTTT.

CDR3 DNA sequence: TGTGCCAGCAGCTTAGAGGCGGTGGGCTCCTACGAGCAGTACTTC. Amino acid sequence: CASSLEAVGSYEQYF. This rearrangement joins TRBV7-2 to TRBJ2-7, with D unresolved. The CDR3 runs to 15 residues. V lost 1 base to trimming and J lost 0 bases, with 10 bases between them. Germline V gene lookup returns CDR1 SGHTA and CDR2 FQGNSA.

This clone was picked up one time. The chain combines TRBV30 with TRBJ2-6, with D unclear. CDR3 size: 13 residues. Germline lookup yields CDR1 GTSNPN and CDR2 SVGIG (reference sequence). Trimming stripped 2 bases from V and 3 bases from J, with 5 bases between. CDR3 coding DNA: TGTGCCTGGAGTCCCGTTGGGGCCAACGTCCTGACTTTC. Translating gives CAWSPVGANVLTF. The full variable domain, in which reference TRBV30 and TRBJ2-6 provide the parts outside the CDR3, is SQTIHQWPATLVQPVGSPLSLECTVEGTSNPNLYWYRQAAGRGLQLLFYSVGIGQISSEVPQNLSASRPQDRQFILSSKKLLLSDSGFYLCAWSPVGANVLTFGAGSRLTVL.

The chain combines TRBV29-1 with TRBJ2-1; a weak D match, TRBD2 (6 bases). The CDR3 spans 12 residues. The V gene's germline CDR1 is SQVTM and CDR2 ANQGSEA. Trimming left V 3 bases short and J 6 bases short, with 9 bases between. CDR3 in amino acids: CSVDSGGNEQFF. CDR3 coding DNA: TGCAGCGTTGATTCCGGGGGCAATGAGCAGTTCTTC.

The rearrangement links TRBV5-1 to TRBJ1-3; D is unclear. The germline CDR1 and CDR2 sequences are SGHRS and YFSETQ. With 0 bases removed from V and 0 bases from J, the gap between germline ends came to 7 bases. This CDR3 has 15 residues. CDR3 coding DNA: TGCGCCAGCAGCTTGGACACCTCCTCTGGAAACACCATATATTTT. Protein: CASSLDTSSGNTIYF. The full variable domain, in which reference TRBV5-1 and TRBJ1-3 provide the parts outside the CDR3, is KAGVTQTPRYLIKTRGQQVTLSCSPISGHRSVSWYQQTPGQGLQFLFEYFSETQRNKGNFPGRFSGRQFSNSRSEMNVSTLELGDSALYLCASSLDTSSGNTIYFGEGSWLTVV.

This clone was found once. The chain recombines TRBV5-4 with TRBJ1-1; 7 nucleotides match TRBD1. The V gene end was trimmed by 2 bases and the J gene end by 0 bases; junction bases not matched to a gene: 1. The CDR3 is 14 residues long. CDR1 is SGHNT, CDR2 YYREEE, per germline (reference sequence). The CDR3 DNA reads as TGTGCCAGCAGCTTTACAGGGGTGAACACTGAAGCTTTCTTT. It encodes CASSFTGVNTEAFF.

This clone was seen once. CDR3 loop: CASSGQGFNTGELFF. DNA for the CDR3: TGTGCCAGCAGTGGACAGGGGTTCAACACCGGGGAGCTGTTTTTT. The chain is built from TRBV25-1 and TRBJ2-2; 8 bases match TRBD1. Germline lookup yields CDR1 MGHDK and CDR2 SYGVNS. Trimming removed 4 bases from V and 2 bases from J; junction bases left unmatched: 3. This CDR3 spans 15 amino acids.

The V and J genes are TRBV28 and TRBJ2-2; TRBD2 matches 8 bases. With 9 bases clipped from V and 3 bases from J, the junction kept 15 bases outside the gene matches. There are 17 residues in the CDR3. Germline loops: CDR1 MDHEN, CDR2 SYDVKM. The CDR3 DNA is TGTGCCAGTCGCGGCGGGACTAGTACCCCGGACACCGGGGAGCTGTTTTTT. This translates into CASRGGTSTPDTGELFF.

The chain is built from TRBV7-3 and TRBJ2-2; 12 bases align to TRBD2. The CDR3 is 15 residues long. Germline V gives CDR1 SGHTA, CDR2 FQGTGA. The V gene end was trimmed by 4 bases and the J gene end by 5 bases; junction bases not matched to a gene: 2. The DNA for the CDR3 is TGTGCCAGCAGCTCTAGCGGGAGGGGGACCGGGGAGCTGTTTTTT. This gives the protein CASSSSGRGTGELFF.

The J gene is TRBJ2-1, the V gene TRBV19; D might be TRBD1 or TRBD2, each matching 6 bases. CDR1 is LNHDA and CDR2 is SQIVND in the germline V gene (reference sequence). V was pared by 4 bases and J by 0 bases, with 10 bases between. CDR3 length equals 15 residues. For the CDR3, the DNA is TGTGCCAGTAGTAAGGGGGGAAGCTCCTACAATGAGCAGTTCTTC. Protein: CASSKGGSSYNEQFF.

Written as DNA, the CDR3 is TGTGCCAGCAGTCGCGACCGACAGGGTTCCGAGCAGTACTTC. This codes for CASSRDRQGSEQYF. This chain joins TRBV11-2 and TRBJ2-7; 7 bases are shared with TRBD1. The CDR3 consists of 14 residues. J was trimmed by 6 bases and V by 6 bases; bases with no gene match: 11. Per germline, CDR1 SGHAT and CDR2 FQNNGV.

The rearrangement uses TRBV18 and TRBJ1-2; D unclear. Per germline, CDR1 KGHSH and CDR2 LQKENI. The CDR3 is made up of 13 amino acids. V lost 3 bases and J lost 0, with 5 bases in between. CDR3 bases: TGTGCCAGCTCACCTGACACTAACTATGGCTACACCTTC. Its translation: CASSPDTNYGYTF.

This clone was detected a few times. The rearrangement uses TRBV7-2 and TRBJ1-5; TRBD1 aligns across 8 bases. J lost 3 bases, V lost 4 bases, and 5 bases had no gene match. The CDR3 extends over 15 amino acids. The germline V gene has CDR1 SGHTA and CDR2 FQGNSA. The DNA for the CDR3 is TGTGCCAGCAGCTCAGGGGGCAAGGTCAATCAGCCCCAGCATTTT. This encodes CASSSGGKVNQPQHF.

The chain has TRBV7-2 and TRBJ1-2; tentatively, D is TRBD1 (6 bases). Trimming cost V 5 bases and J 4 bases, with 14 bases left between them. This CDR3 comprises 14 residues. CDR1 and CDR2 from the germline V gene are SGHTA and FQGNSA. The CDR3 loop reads CASSATGWGYGYTF. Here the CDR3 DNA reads TGTGCCAGCAGCGCAACAGGGTGGGGCTATGGCTACACCTTC.

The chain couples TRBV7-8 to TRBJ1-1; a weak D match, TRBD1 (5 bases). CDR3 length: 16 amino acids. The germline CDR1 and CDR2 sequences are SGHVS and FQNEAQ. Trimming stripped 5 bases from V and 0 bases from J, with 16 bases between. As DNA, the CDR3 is TGTGCCAGCAGCCCGATCTTGGGGCGGCTGAACACTGAAGCTTTCTTT. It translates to CASSPILGRLNTEAFF.

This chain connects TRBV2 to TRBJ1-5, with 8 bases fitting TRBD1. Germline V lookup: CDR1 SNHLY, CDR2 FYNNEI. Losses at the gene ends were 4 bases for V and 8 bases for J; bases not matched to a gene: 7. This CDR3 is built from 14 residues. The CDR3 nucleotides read TGTGCCAGCAGTGGACAGGGGACCGGGAAGCCCCAGCATTTT. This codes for CASSGQGTGKPQHF.

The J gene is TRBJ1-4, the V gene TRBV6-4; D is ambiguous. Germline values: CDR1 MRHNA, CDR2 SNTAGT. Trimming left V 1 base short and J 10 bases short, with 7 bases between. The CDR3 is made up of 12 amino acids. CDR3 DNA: TGTGCCAGCAGTGACTTCAGCGGAAAACTGTTTTTT. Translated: CASSDFSGKLFF.

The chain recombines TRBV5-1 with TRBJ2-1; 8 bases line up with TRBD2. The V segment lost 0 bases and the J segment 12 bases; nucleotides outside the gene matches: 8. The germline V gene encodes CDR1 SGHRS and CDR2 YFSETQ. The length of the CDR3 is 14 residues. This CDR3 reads CASSLELAGGVQFF. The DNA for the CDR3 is TGCGCCAGCAGCTTGGAACTAGCCGGGGGGGTGCAGTTCTTC.

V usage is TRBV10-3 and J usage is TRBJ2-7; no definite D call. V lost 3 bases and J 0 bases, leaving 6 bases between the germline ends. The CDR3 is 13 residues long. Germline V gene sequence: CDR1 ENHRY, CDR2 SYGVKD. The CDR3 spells CAISEGASYEQYF. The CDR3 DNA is TGTGCCATCAGTGAAGGCGCCTCCTACGAGCAGTACTTC.

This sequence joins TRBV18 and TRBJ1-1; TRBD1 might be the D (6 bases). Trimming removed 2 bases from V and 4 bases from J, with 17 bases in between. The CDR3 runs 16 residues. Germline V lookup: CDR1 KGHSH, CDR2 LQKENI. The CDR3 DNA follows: TGTGCCAGCTCACCATTGCTCATAGGAGGGGGCACTGAAGCTTTCTTT. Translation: CASSPLLIGGGTEAFF.

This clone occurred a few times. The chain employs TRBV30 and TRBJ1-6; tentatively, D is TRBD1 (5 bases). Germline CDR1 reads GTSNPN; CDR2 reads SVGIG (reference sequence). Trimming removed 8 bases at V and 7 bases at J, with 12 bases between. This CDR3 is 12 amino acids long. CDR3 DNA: TGTGCCGGGACCCTGCTAAATTCACCCCTCCACTTT. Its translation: CAGTLLNSPLHF.